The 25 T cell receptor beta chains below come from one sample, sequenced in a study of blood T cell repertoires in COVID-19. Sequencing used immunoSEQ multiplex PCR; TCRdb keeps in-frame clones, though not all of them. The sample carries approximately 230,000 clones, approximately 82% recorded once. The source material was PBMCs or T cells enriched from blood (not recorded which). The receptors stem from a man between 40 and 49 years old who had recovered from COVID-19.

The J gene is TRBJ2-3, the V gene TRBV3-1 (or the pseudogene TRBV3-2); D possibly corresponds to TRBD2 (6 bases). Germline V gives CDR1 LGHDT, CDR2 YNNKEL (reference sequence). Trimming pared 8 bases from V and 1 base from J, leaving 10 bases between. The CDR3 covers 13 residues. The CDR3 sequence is CASRDFGTDTQYF. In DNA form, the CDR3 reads TGTGCCAGCCGGGACTTCGGCACAGATACGCAGTATTTT.

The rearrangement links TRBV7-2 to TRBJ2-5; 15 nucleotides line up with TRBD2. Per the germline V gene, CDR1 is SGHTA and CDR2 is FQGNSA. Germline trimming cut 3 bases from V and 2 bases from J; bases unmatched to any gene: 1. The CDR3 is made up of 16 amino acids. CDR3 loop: CASSLGLAGGQETQYF. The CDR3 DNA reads TGTGCCAGCAGCTTGGGACTAGCGGGGGGACAAGAGACCCAGTACTTC.

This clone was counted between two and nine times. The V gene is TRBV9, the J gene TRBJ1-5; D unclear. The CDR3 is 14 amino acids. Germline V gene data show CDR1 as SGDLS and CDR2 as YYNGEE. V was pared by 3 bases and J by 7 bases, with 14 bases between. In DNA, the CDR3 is TGTGCCAGCAGCGCAACGAACAGTCTCCAGCCCCAGCATTTT. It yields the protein CASSATNSLQPQHF.

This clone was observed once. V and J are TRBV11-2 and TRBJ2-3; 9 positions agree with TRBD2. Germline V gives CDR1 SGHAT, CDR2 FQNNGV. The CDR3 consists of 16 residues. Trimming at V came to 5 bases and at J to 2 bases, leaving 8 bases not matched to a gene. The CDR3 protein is CASSPRAGGVTDTQYF. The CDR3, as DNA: TGTGCCAGCAGCCCTCGGGCGGGGGGGGTCACAGATACGCAGTATTTT.

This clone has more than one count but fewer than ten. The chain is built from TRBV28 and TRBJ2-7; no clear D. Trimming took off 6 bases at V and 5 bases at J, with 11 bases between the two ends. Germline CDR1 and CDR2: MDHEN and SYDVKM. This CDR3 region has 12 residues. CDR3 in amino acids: CASRGPGNEQYF. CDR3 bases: TGTGCCAGCAGAGGTCCGGGTAACGAGCAGTACTTC.

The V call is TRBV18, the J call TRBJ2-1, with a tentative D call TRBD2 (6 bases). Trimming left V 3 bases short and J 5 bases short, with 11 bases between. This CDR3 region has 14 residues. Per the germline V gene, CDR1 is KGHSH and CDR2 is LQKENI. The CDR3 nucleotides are TGTGCCAGCTCACCCCTGGCGGGGCACAATGAGCAGTTCTTC. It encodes CASSPLAGHNEQFF.

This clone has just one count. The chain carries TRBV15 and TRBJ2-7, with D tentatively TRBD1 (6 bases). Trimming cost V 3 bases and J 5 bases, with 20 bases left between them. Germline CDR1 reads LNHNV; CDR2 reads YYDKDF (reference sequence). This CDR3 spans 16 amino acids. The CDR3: CATSRGAQALTDEQYF. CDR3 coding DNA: TGTGCCACCAGCAGGGGGGCCCAAGCCCTAACCGACGAGCAGTACTTC.

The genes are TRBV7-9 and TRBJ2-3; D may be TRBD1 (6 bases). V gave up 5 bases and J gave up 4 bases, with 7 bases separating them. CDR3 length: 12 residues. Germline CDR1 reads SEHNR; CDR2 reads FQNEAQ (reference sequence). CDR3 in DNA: TGTGCCAGCAGCCCAGGGGCAGATACGCAGTATTTT. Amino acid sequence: CASSPGADTQYF.

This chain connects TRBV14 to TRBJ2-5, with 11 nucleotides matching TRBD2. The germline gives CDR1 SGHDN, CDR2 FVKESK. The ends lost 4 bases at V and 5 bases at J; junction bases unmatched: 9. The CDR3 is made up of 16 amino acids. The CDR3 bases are TGTGCCAGCAGCCTCCGACCCCTAGCGGGAGGTGAGACCCAGTACTTC. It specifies CASSLRPLAGGETQYF.

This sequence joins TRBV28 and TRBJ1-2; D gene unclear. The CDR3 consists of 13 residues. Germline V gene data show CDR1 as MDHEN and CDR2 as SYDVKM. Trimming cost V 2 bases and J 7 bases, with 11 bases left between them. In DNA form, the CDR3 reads TGTGCCAGCAGTTTACCTCTATTTCTTGGCTACACCTTC. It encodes CASSLPLFLGYTF.

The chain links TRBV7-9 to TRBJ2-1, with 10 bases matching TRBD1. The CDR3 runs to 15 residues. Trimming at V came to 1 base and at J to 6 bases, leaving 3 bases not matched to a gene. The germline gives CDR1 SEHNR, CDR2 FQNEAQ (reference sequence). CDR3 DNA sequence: TGTGCCAGCAGCTTAGGACAGGGGGCGAGCAATGAGCAGTTCTTC. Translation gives CASSLGQGASNEQFF.

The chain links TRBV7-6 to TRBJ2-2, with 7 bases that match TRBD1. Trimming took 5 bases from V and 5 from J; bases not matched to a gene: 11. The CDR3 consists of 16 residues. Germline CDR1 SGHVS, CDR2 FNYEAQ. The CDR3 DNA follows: TGTGCCAGCAGCCGGGGACAGAATTTTGGGACCGGGGAGCTGTTTTTT. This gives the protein CASSRGQNFGTGELFF.

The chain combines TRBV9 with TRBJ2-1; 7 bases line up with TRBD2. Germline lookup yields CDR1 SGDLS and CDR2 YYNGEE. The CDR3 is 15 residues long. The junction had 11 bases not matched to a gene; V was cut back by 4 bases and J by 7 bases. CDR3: CASSTAGLMGNEQFF. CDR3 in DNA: TGTGCCAGCAGCACAGCGGGACTGATGGGGAATGAGCAGTTCTTC.

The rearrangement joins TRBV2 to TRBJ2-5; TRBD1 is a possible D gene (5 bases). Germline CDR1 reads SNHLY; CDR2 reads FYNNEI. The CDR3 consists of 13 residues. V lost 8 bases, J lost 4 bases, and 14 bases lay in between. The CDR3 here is CASQGQGRETQYF. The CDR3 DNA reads TGTGCCAGCCAAGGGCAGGGTCGAGAGACCCAGTACTTC.

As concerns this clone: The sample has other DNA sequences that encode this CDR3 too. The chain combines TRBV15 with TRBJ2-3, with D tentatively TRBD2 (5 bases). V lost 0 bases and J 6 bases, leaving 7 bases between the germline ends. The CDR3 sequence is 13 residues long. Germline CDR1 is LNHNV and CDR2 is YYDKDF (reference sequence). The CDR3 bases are TGTGCCACCAGCAGAGATCCGGGGGATACGCAGTATTTT. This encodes CATSRDPGDTQYF.

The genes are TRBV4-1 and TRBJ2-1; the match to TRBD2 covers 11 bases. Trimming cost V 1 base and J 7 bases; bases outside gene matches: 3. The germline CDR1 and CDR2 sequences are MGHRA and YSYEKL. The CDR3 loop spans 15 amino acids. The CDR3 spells CASSQVASGRNEQFF. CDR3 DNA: TGCGCCAGCAGCCAAGTGGCTAGCGGGAGGAATGAGCAGTTCTTC.

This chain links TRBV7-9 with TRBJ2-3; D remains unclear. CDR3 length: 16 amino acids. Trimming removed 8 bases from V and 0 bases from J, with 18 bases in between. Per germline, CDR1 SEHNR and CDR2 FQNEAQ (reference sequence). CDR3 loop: CASSLQAATSTDTQYF. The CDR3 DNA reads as TGTGCCAGCTCCTTGCAGGCAGCAACTAGCACAGATACGCAGTATTTT.

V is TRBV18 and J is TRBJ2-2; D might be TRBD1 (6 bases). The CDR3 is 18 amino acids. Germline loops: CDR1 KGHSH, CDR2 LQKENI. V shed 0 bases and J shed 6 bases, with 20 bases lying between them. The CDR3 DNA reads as TGTGCCAGCTCACCACCGTCGGTCAGGGGCTTCTCAGCCGGGGAGCTGTTTTTT. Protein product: CASSPPSVRGFSAGELFF.

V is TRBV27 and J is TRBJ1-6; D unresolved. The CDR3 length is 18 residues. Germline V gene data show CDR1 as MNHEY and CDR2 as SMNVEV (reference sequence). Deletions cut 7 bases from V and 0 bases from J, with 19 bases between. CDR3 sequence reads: CASTSIWRESSYNSPLHF. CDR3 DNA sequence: TGTGCCAGCACCTCGATTTGGCGGGAGAGCTCCTATAATTCACCCCTCCACTTT.

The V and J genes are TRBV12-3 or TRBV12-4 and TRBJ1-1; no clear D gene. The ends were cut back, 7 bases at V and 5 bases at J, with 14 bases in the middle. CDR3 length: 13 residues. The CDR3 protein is CASTQELWTEAFF. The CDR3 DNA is TGTGCCAGCACCCAAGAGTTATGGACTGAAGCTTTCTTT.

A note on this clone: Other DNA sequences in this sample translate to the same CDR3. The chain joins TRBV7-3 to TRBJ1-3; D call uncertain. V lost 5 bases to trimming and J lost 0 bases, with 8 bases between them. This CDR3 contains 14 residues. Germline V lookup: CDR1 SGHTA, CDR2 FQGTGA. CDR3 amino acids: CASSLGGSGNTIYF. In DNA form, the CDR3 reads TGTGCCAGCAGCCTCGGCGGCTCTGGAAACACCATATATTTT.

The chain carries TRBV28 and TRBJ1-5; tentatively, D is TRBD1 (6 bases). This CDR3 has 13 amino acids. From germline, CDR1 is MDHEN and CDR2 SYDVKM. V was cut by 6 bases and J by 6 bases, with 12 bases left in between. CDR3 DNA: TGTGCCAGCAGCTCAGGGGCGGGTCAGCCCCAGCATTTT. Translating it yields CASSSGAGQPQHF.

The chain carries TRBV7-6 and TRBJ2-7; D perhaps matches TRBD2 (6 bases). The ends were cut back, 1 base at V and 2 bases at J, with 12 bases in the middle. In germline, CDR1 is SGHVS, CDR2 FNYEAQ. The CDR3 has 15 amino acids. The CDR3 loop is CASSLELASPYEQYF. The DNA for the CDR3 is TGTGCCAGCAGCTTAGAACTAGCAAGTCCCTACGAGCAGTACTTC.

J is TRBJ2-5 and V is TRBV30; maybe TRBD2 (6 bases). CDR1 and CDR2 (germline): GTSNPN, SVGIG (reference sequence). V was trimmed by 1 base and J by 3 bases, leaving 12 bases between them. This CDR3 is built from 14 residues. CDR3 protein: CAWSEASEEETQYF. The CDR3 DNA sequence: TGTGCCTGGAGTGAGGCTAGCGAGGAAGAGACCCAGTACTTC.

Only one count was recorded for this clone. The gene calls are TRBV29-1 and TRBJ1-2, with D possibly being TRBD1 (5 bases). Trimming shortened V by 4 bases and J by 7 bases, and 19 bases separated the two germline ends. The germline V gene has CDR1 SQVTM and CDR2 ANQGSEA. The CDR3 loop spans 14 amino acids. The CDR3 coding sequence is TGCAGCGTTGTCGGGGGACGAGATGGAGTTGGCTACACCTTC. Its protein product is CSVVGGRDGVGYTF.